This T cell receptor beta chain was sequenced for a study of T cell responses to AZD1222 COVID-19 vaccine. Study overall: Samples with a second dose at about 4 or about 12 weeks were pooled together.

Study outcomes and limitations: Spike as a whole was targeted by vaccine-associated CD4 TCRs, dominant at 160-218 and 743-854. Nearly half of spike-specific TCRs reportedly target unmutated variant regions.

Regarding this clone: Antigen unknown.

With 1 base clipped from V and 5 bases from J, the junction kept 5 bases outside the gene matches. CDR1 and CDR2 (germline): SQVTM, ANQGSEA. The CDR3 consists of 13 residues. TCRdb keeps only in-frame clones here, not all; method: immunoSEQ multiplex PCR. The data show 130,000 to 150,000 clones, with more than 90% seen just once and about 1.5% held by the top ten. The source is an adult in good health. This sequence joins TRBV29-1 and TRBJ2-7, with 7 bases that match TRBD1. The sequences come from peripheral blood, collected on day 0 of AZD1222 vaccination. The DNA for the CDR3 is TGCAGCGTTGAAGGGGGACAGTTCCACGAGCAGTACTTC. The encoded protein is CSVEGGQFHEQYF.